This entry is about one TCR beta chain. What it recognizes is unknown. This specimen belongs to a study of cytomegalovirus exposure and HLA in healthy donors. Germline CDR1 and CDR2: SGHTS and YDEGEE. V shed 4 bases and J shed 2 bases, with 9 bases lying between them. The CDR3 runs to 13 residues. Findings and limits, study-wide: CMV antigen specificity of a few CMV-associated chains was confirmed in vitro. According to reports, the classifier identified cytomegalovirus status with high specificity and sensitivity.

These donors counted as nominally healthy when sampled, but unrecorded immune exposures were likely. The PCR used 60 Vbeta and 13 Jbeta primers. Here immunoSEQ multiplex PCR was the method, and the copy in TCRdb shows in-frame clones only, minus some. The sample shows about 55,000 clones, and roughly 8.8% sits with its ten largest clones. This receptor was taken from a man aged 50-59 years in good health and CMV-seropositive. The chain links TRBV5-8 to TRBJ1-2; D unresolved. The specimen sequenced was PBMCs. CDR3 sequence (DNA): TGTGCCAGCAGCGTAGACTGGAACTATGGCTACACCTTC. This gives the protein CASSVDWNYGYTF. The complete variable domain, with remaining parts taken from reference TRBV5-8 and TRBJ1-2, reads EAGVTQSPTHLIKTRGQQATLRCSPISGHTSVYWYQQALGLGLQFLLWYDEGEERNRGNFPPRFSGRQFPNYSSELNVNALELEDSALYLCASSVDWNYGYTFGSGTRLTVV.